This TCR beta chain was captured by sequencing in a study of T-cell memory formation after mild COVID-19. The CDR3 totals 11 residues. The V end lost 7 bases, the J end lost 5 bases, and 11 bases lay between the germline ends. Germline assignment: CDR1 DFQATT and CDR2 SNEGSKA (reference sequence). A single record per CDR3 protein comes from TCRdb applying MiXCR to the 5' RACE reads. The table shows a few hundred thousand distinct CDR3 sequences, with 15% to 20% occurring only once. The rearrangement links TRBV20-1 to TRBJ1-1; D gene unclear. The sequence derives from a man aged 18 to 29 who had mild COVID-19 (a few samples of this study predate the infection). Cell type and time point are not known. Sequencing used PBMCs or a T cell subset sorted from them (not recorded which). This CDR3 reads CSGGWGTEAFF. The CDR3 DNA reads TGCAGTGGTGGATGGGGTACTGAAGCTTTCTTT.